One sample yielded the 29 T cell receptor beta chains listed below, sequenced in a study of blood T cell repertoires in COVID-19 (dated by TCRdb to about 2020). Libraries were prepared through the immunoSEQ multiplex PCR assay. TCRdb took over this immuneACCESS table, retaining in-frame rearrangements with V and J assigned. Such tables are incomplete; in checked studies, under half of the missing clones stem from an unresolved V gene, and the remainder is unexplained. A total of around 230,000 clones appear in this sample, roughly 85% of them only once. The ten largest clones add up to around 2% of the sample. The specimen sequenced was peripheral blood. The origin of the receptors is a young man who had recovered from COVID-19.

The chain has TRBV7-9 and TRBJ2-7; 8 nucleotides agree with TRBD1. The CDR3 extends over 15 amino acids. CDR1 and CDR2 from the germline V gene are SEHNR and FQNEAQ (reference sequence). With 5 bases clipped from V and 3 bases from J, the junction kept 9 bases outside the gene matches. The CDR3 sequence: CASSPFRTGIYEQYF. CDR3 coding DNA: TGTGCCAGCAGCCCGTTTCGGACAGGGATCTACGAGCAGTACTTC.

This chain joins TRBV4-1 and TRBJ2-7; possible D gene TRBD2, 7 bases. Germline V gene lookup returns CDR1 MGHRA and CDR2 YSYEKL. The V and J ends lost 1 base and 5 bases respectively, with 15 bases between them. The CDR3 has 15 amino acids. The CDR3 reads CASSQGPRGGDEQYF. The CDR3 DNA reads TGCGCCAGCAGCCAAGGCCCGAGGGGGGGGGACGAGCAGTACTTC.

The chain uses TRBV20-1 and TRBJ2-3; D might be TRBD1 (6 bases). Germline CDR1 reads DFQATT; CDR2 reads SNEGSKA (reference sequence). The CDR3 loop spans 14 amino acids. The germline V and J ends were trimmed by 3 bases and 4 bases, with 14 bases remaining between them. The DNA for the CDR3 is TGCAGTGCTAGTACCAGGGGTCACCCAGATACGCAGTATTTT. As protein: CSASTRGHPDTQYF.

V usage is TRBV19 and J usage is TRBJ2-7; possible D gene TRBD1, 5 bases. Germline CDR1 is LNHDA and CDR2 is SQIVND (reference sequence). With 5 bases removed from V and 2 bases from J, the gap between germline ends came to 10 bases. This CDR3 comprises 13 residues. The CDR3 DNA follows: TGTGCCAGTAGTCCGACAGTTACCTACGAGCAGTACTTC. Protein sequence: CASSPTVTYEQYF.

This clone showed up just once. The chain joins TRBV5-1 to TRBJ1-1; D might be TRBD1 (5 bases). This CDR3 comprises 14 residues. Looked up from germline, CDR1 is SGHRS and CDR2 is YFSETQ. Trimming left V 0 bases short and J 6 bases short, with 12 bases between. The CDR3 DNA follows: TGCGCCAGCAGCTTGGTTCCGGGGGACGCTGAAGCTTTCTTT. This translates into CASSLVPGDAEAFF.

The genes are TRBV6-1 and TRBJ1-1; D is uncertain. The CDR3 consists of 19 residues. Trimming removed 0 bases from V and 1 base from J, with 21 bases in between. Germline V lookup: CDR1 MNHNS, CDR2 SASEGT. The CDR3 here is CASSEAQRFWHYQNTEAFF. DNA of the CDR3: TGTGCCAGCAGTGAAGCGCAGCGTTTTTGGCACTATCAGAACACTGAAGCTTTCTTT.

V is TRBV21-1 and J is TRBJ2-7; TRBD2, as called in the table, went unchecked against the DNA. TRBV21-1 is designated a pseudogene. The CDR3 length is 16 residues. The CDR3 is CASSKLRRLKLYEQYF. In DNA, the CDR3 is TGTGCCAGCAGCAAACTGCGCCGTCTTAAACTCTACGAGCAGTACTTC.

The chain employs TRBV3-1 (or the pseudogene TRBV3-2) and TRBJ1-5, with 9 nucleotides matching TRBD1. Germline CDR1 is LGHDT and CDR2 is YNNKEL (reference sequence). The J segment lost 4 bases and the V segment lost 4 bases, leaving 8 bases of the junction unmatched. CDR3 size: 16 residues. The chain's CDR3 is CASSPTGTGRNQPQHF. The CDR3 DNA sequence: TGTGCCAGCAGCCCTACCGGGACAGGGAGGAATCAGCCCCAGCATTTT.

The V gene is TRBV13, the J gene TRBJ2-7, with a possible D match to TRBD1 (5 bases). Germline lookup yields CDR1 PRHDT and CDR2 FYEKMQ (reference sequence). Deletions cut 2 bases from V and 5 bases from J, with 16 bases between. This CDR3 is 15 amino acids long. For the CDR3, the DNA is TGTGCCAGCAGCTTATACAAGCAGGGTCACGACGAGCAGTACTTC. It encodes CASSLYKQGHDEQYF.

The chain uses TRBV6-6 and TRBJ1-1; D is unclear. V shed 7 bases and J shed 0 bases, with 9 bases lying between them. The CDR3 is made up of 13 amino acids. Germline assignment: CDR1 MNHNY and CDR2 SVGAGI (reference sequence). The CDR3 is CASMRELNTEAFF. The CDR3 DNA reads TGTGCCAGCATGAGGGAATTGAACACTGAAGCTTTCTTT.

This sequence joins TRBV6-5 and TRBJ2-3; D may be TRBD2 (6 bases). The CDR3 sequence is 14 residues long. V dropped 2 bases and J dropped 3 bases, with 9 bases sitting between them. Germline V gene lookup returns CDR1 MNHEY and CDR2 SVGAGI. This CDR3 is CASSYMGGTDTQYF. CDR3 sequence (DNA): TGTGCCAGCAGTTACATGGGGGGTACAGATACGCAGTATTTT.

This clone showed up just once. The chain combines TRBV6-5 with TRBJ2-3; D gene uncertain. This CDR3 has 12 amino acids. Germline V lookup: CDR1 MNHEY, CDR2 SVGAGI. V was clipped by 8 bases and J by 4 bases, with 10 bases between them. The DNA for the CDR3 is TGTGCCAGCCACACGTTTCCAGATACGCAGTATTTT. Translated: CASHTFPDTQYF.

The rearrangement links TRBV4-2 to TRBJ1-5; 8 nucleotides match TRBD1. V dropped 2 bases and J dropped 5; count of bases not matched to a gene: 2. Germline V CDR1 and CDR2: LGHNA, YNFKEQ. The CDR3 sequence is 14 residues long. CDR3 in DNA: TGTGCCAGCAGCCAACCGGACAGGGATCAGCCCCAGCATTTT. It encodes CASSQPDRDQPQHF.

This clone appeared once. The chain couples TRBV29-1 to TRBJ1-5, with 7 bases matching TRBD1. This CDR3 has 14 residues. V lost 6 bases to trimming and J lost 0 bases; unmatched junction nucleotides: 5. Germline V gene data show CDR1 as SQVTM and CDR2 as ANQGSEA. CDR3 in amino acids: CSVVAGGSNQPQHF. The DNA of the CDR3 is TGCAGCGTAGTCGCAGGGGGTAGCAATCAGCCCCAGCATTTT.

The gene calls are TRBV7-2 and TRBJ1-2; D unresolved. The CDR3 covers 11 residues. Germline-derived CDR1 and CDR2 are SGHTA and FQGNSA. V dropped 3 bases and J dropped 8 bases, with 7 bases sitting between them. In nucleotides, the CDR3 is TGTGCCAGCAGCTTTTCTGCGGGCTACACCTTC. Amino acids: CASSFSAGYTF. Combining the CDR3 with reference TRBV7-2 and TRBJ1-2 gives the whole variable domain GAGVSQSPSNKVTEKGKDVELRCDPISGHTALYWYRQSLGQGLEFLIYFQGNSAPDKSGLPSDRFSAERTGGSVSTLTIQRTQQEDSAVYLCASSFSAGYTFGSGTRLTVV.

This CDR3 is CSAGAVGQGITGELFF. The CDR3 region has the DNA TGCAGTGCTGGTGCTGTAGGACAGGGGATTACCGGGGAGCTGTTTTTT. The V and J genes are TRBV20-1 and TRBJ2-2; 9 bases match TRBD1. This CDR3 spans 16 amino acids. CDR1 and CDR2 (germline): DFQATT, SNEGSKA (reference sequence). V shed 5 bases and J 5 bases; nucleotides not matched to a gene: 12.

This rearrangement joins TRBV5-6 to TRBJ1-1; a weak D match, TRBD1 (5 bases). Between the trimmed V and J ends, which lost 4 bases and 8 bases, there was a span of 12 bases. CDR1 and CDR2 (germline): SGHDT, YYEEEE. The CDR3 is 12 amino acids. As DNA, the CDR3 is TGTGCCAGCAGCCCCTACAGGTCGGAAGCTTTCTTT. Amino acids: CASSPYRSEAFF.

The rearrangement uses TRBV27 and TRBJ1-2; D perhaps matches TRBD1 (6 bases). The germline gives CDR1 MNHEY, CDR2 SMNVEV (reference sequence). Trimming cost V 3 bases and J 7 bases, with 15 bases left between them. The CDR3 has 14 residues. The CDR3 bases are TGTGCCAGCAGTTTCATACAGGGTGGAGGTGGCTACACCTTC. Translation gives CASSFIQGGGGYTF.

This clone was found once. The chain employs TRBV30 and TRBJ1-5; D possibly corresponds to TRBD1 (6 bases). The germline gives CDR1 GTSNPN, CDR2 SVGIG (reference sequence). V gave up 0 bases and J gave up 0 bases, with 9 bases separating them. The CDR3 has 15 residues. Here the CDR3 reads CAWSVGTYSNQPQHF. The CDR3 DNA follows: TGTGCCTGGAGTGTAGGGACATATAGCAATCAGCCCCAGCATTTT. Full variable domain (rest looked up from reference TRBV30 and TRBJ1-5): SQTIHQWPATLVQPVGSPLSLECTVEGTSNPNLYWYRQAAGRGLQLLFYSVGIGQISSEVPQNLSASRPQDRQFILSSKKLLLSDSGFYLCAWSVGTYSNQPQHFGDGTRLSIL.

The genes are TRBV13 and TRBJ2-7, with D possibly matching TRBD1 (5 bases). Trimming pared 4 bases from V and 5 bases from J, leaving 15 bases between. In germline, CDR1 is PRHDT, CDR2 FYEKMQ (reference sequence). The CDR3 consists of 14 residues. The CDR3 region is CASSSLLRVNEQYF. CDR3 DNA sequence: TGTGCCAGCAGCTCCCTTCTCAGGGTTAACGAGCAGTACTTC.

CDR3 coding DNA: TGTGCCAGCAGCTTCGCGGGGGGGTACACCGGGGAGCTGTTTTTT. This sequence encodes CASSFAGGYTGELFF. The rearrangement uses TRBV5-8 and TRBJ2-2; the match to TRBD2 covers 9 bases. V was clipped by 2 bases and J by 3 bases; unmatched bases: 2. The CDR3 is made up of 15 amino acids. The germline CDR1 and CDR2 sequences are SGHTS and YDEGEE.

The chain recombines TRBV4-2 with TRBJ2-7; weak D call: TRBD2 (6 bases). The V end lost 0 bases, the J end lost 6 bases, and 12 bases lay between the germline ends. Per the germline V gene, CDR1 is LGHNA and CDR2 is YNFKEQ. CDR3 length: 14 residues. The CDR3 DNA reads TGTGCCAGCAGCCAAGAGGGGGGTCGTGGCGAGCAGTACTTC. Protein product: CASSQEGGRGEQYF.

The CDR3, as DNA: TGTGCCAGCTCACCCCGAGGGACAGGGGATGGCTACACCTTC. Translation gives CASSPRGTGDGYTF. The chain combines TRBV18 with TRBJ1-2, with 10 bases lining up with TRBD1. This CDR3 is 14 amino acids long. Germline assignment: CDR1 KGHSH and CDR2 LQKENI. V lost 3 bases and J lost 6; bases outside the gene matches: 4.

This CDR3 is CASSQRQGGGTEAFF. For the CDR3, the DNA is TGTGCCAGCAGCCAGAGACAGGGCGGGGGGACTGAAGCTTTCTTT. The gene calls are TRBV3-1 (or the pseudogene TRBV3-2) and TRBJ1-1; 7 bases are a match to TRBD1. Germline trimming cut 3 bases from V and 5 bases from J; bases unmatched to any gene: 9. The germline CDR1 and CDR2 sequences are LGHDT and YNNKEL (reference sequence). The CDR3 has 15 residues.

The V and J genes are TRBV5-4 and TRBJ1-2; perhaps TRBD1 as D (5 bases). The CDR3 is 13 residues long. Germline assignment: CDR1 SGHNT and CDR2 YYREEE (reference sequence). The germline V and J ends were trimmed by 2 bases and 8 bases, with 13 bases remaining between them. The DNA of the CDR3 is TGTGCCAGCAGCTTTTTCGGGGCGGGAGGCTACACCTTC. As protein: CASSFFGAGGYTF.

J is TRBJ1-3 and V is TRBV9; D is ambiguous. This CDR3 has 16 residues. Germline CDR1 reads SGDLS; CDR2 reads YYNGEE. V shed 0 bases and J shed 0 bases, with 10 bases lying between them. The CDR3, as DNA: TGTGCCAGCAGCGTAGGAGGCCGGGGCTCTGGAAACACCATATATTTT. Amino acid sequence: CASSVGGRGSGNTIYF.

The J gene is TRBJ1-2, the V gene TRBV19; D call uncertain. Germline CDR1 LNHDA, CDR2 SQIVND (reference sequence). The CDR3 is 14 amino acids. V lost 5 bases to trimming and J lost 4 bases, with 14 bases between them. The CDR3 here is CASSPLVDSYGYTF. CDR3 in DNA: TGTGCCAGTAGTCCCCTCGTGGACTCCTATGGCTACACCTTC.

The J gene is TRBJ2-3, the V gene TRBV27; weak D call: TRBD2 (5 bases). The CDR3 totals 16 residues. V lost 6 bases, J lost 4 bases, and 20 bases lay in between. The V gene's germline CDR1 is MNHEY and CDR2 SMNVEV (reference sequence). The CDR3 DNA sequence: TGTGCCAGCAGGCCGGACCTCCCTCGGGATTCAGATACGCAGTATTTT. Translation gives CASRPDLPRDSDTQYF.

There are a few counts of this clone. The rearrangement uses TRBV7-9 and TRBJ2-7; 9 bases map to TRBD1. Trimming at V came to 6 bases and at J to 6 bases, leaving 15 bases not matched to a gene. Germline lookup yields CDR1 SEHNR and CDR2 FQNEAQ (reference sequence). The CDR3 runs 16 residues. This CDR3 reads CASSARPGQGSVEQYF. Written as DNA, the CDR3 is TGTGCCAGCAGTGCAAGACCGGGACAGGGATCTGTCGAGCAGTACTTC. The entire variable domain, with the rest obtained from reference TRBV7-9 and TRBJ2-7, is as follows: DTGVSQNPRHKITKRGQNVTFRCDPISEHNRLYWYRQTLGQGPEFLTYFQNEAQLEKSRLLSDRFSAERPKGSFSTLEIQRTEQGDSAMYLCASSARPGQGSVEQYFGPGTRLTVT.